This record looks at one T cell receptor (beta chain) sequence and its context. Its antigen is not yet known. The record has no base qualities; no much larger clone is one base away. This entry belongs to a study of cytomegalovirus exposure and HLA in healthy donors (dated by TCRdb to the late 2010s). About the full investigation: In an earlier analysis of 587 of the donors, less than 350 Gb of sequence data and 90 million to 120 million unique TCR beta sequences from roughly 190 million T cells were reported. In a later genetic analysis, genome-wide SNP genotypes for about three fifths of the roughly 670 donors were used, and that subset was treated as a discovery cohort. All discovery cohort repertoires had been generated on a single sequencing platform. The number of typed donors differed by locus: about 620-640 for A, B, C, DRB1 and DQB1; 500 to 550 for DQA1; 606 for DPA1; and approximately 450 for DPB1. On average, about 240,000 unique TCR beta nucleotide sequences were sequenced per donor among several hundred genotyped donors of the cohort, with about 19% of those sequences being non-productive. The genetic ancestry cluster associated with self-reported Caucasian donors included roughly four fifths of the roughly 410 genotyped donors. Rather than drawing on any new phenotypic data, the later analysis identified candidate immune exposures from TCR beta sequences and the way those sequences occurred across donors. Several DR-DQ haplotypes were handled as single units for association and clustering because linkage in the cohort was strong. Along with the approximately 650-subject first cohort, a separate validation cohort of roughly 110 different subjects was used. High-throughput TCR immunosequencing, statistical association of individual TCRs with disease status, and machine learning were combined to predict cytomegalovirus infection status. Donor age, sex, ethnicity and CMV serostatus were collected together with the repertoire data. The study profiled the T cell repertoires of about 720 subjects by immunosequencing and related them to cytomegalovirus serostatus. The aim of the study was to test whether cataloging public T cell receptors could identify signatures of past pathogen exposure. To study patterns of TCR occurrence, a later analysis re-analyzed previously published TCR beta repertoires from several hundred donors and added high-resolution HLA genotyping. Both class I and class II loci were covered by HLA typing, at four-digit resolution. About 330 gigabases of sequencing data and roughly 80 million unique TCR sequences made up an early release that covered nearly 650 HLA-typed donors. To decide whether each TCR beta V gene segment behaved as functional or pseudogenic, an earlier analysis of some 580 of the donors relied on high-throughput TCR beta sequencing.

The receptor library was made with the immunoSEQ multiplex PCR assay. For the multiplex PCR, a mixture combining 60 forward primers for TCR Vbeta segments and 13 reverse primers for TCR Jbeta segments was used. The CDR3 region of rearranged TCR beta genes was amplified from genomic DNA by a multiplex PCR assay. Amplified TCR beta libraries were sequenced as 87-base-pair reads on the Illumina HiSeq System. From the authors' description of their analysis: A later analysis counted tens of millions of unique TCR beta chains across the 666 repertoires, and some 12 million of these chains were shared by at least two donors. Raw reads were error-corrected and collapsed into unique sequences by a nearest-neighbor algorithm in which closely related sequences were merged to remove PCR and sequencing errors. CDR3 sequences were aligned to IMGT reference sequences to assign V, D and J gene segments. Each retained sequence needed at least a six-nucleotide match to both a V gene segment and a J gene segment. Rearrangements were called productive when the CDR3 lacked stop codons and stayed in frame with V and J; all others were non-productive. CDR3 was defined according to IMGT convention as the region running from the second conserved V-encoded cysteine to the conserved J-encoded phenylalanine. The earlier analysis of about 620 of the donors excluded sequences that lacked an unambiguous match to a single V gene segment. In an earlier analysis of about 590 of the donors, a V segment was called functional when productive rearrangements were above 56.7%, and segregating when the standard deviation between donors exceeded 5%. To diagnose cytomegalovirus status from the catalog of TCR beta chain sequences, a statistical classification framework was built. In a later analysis, TCR nucleotide sequences were compared against IMGT/GENE-DB human TR gene sequences so that V and J genes could be assigned. In a later analysis, CDR3 sequences and most-parsimonious VDJ recombination scenarios were assigned using the TCRdist pipeline. In a later analysis, every TCR beta chain was defined by the combination of its CDR3 amino acid sequence and its V-gene family, and reads without a unique V-gene family were dropped. As a way to deal with suspected cross-contamination and a sequencing artifact, a later analysis dropped 640 or so nucleotide sequences that were highly shared and had low generation probability. A later analysis calculated a clonal expansion index for each public chain from normalized within-repertoire ranks of inferred template counts. A later analysis computed generation probabilities with a VDJ recombination model fitted to out-of-frame rearrangements, and checked the results against IGoR. Hypergeometric tests were used in a later analysis to score TCR-TCR, TCR-HLA and TCR-CMV co-occurrence, with a repertoire-size bias correction applied to the TCR pairs. In a later analysis, false discovery rates were estimated by permuting HLA or CMV assignments 20 times. In a later analysis, co-occurring TCRs were grouped using DBSCAN, with TCRdist sequence similarity added in when clustering inside HLA-allele-positive subsets. For co-occurrence clustering, repertoires with fewer than 30,000 or more than 120,000 public chains were excluded, along with about five repertoires with anomalous nucleotide sharing. Entries here come from immuneACCESS through TCRdb and include only in-frame sequences with V and J called. Some clones fail to appear in such tables; in the studies checked, an unresolved V gene covers under half of the shortfall, and the cause of the remainder is unknown. V, J and clone size were drawn from that table, and D and trimming were deduced from the DNA. This sample is represented by 120,000 or so clones; about 74% of them were singletons. The ten largest clones add up to around 3.7% of the sample.

In total, 500 to 700 healthy bone marrow donors made up the cohort. All cohort members were sampled while nominally healthy, although unrecorded immune exposures were likely present. The donor tested CMV seronegative, placing the donor among the 350 or so seronegative members of the cohort. A peripheral blood sample was provided by each donor, and peripheral blood mononuclear cells were used for TCR beta sequencing. Genomic DNA was extracted from the blood cell samples with the Qiagen DNeasy Blood Extraction Kit. The paper as a whole reports these results and caveats: V-gene and J-gene trimming of TCR beta chains was associated with a missense DCLRE1C variant in a later genetic analysis, and the association was replicated in an independent cohort. The sequencing pipeline was judged likely to have produced a cluster of highly shared sequence variants as a technical artifact. A later analysis found that TCR association rates varied across HLA loci, with DRB1 alleles showing the most associated TCRs and HLA-C alleles the fewest. It was suggested by the authors that the approach could potentially be generalized to other disease states and immunological phenotypes. Some IMGT-functional V segments, including TRBV6-2 and TRBV6-3, could not be distinguished by the 87-base-pair reads and were therefore excluded. A few of the identified cytomegalovirus-associated TCR beta chains were confirmed in vitro to be specific for cytomegalovirus antigens. Linkage disequilibrium might explain the correlated functional status among segregating V segments, but an unknown experimental factor could not be excluded. The earlier analysis of approximately 590 of the donors excluded roughly 17 rarely observed V segments, including chromosome 9 orphons, because counts were too low. An earlier analysis of approximately 540 of the donors showed that most TCR beta V segments appeared in productive rearrangements either about 87% or about 30% of the time, which broadly matched IMGT annotations. Only TCR beta chains were sequenced in this cohort, and the absence of alpha or paired-chain data limited detectable features. A further reported finding was that TCR beta sequences accurately predicted the HLA-A and HLA-B alleles for most subjects in the first cohort. A later analysis found that most CMV-associated TCR beta chains appeared HLA-restricted, with HLA associations seemingly driven largely by CMV exposure. Because some donors lacked HLA typing at each locus, the association tests relied only on the typed subset. Presence/absence analyses assumed roughly uniform sequencing depth across donors, an assumption that may not hold. Most TCR sequences were observed very rarely across donors, whereas some public TCRs were present in many individuals. Specific HLA alleles were associated with 15,000 to 20,000 TCR beta sequences at a false discovery rate of 0.05 in a later analysis. The study gave a list of some 150 TCR beta chains associated with cytomegalovirus. Immune exposure information for the cohort was limited to CMV serostatus. In a later analysis, HLA-associated TCR beta chains showed more clonal expansion and lower generation probabilities than non-associated chains that were equally common. Assigning TCR associations to individual alleles was difficult when HLA alleles, especially DR and DQ, strongly co-occurred. A later genetic analysis reported fewer N-insertions in productive TCRs among donors in an Asian-associated ancestry cluster than the approximately 700-donor mean. The classifier was reported to diagnose cytomegalovirus status with high specificity and sensitivity in both the original and validation cohorts. A later analysis reported that several top co-occurrence clusters appeared linked to parvovirus B19, influenza, CMV and Epstein-Barr virus.

V and J are truncated by 0 bases and 3 bases respectively, leaving an intervening sequence of 11 bases. Via the germline V gene, CDR1 is MNHEY and CDR2 SVGAGI. From its cysteine to its phenylalanine, the CDR3 spans 15 amino acids. The CDR3 DNA has 45 bases and is translated from base 1. Sequenced input: PBMCs. This receptor was obtained from a man between 25 and 39 years old in good health and CMV-seronegative. The chain links TRBV6-5 with TRBJ1-1; possibly the D gene is TRBD1, per 5 matching bases. The CDR3 protein is CASSYSQGAHTEAFF. The bases read TGTGCCAGCAGTTACTCGCAGGGCGCGCACACTGAAGCTTTCTTT.